This TCR beta chain is drawn from a study of blood T cell repertoires in COVID-19 (dated by TCRdb to 2019 to 2021). Regarding the complete study: The collaborator samples originated in the United States, Italy and Spain and spanned the acute and convalescent phases of COVID-19. The material from the prospective study consisted of cDNA or gDNA derived from T cells, B-cell-depleted T cells, or PBMCs. The dataset comprised deeply sampled blood TCRbeta repertoires from subjects exposed to, actively infected with, or recovered from COVID-19. The repertoires were released in a freely available public database meant as a resource for research on the immune response to SARS-CoV-2. Samples came from the ongoing ImmuneRACE study (first 160 participants) plus 1,254 subjects from 6 global collaborators. The sample metadata nearly always contained a de-identified subject ID, COVID-19 status, age in years and sex. Where available, HLA class I and class II types were taken from metadata supplied by the sample provider and were not determined by assay-based typing.

This clone was picked up many times. Its antigen has not been determined. No base quality information exists; no much larger clone differs at one position. At one collaborating source in Seattle, patients were enrolled during active infection and were followed longitudinally through the course of disease. Whole blood was collected in K2EDTA tubes by collaborating institutions according to the institutions' own protocols. For TCRbeta analysis, collaborators shipped samples as frozen whole blood, isolated PBMCs, or DNA extracted from either of those sample types. Trimming costs V 4 bases and J 4 bases, and their ends lie 17 bases apart. The CDR3 has 15 amino acids, counting the end cysteine and phenylalanine. Here the CDR3 DNA is all that survives: 45 bases in frame from base 1. CDR1 and CDR2 are drawn from the germline V gene (reference sequence): SGHNT, YYREEE. Study-wide findings and limitations: The amount of clinical and demographic metadata varied by source and participant and was provided uncurated.

The immunoSEQ Assay, a bias-controlled multiplex PCR, was used to amplify TCRbeta CDR3 regions from genomic DNA. Under the source paper's analysis protocol: The number of nucleated cells in each sample was estimated by amplification of reference gene primers within the assay. To quantify the absolute abundance of each unique TCRbeta CDR3 rearrangement, sequence reads were collapsed and filtered. For each sample, productive Simpson clonality was calculated by taking the square root of Simpson's diversity index across productive rearrangements. Imported from immuneACCESS, the table was reduced by TCRdb to in-frame sequences with V and J called. These copies leave out some clones; in studies compared against another copy, an unresolved V gene accounts for under half, and the cause of the remainder is not known. That table is the source of V, J and clone size, and D and trimming were worked out from the DNA. In this sample the table shows some 140,000 clones, roughly four fifths of which occur a single time. In total, the top ten clones hold around 10% of the sample.

The TCR comes from a woman in her sixties with COVID-19, enrolled during active disease. Specimen: peripheral blood. The chain joins TRBV5-4 to TRBJ2-5, with TRBD2 perhaps the D gene, on 6 matching bases. The nucleotides are TGTGCCAGCAGCCGGGGACTGATGGGGGGAGAGACCCAGTACTTC. This gives the protein CASSRGLMGGETQYF.